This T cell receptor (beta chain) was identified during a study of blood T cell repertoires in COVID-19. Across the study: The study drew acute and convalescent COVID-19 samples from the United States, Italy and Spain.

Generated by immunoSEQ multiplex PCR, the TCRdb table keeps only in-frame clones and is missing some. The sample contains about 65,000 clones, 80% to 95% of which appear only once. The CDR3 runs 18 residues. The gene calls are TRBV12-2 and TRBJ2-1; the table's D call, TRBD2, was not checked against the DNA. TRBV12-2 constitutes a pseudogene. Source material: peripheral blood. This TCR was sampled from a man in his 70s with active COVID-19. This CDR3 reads CASRLAGWGLATGNEQFF. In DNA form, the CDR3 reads TGTGCAAGTCGCTTAGCGGGATGGGGACTAGCGACTGGCAATGAGCAGTTCTTC.